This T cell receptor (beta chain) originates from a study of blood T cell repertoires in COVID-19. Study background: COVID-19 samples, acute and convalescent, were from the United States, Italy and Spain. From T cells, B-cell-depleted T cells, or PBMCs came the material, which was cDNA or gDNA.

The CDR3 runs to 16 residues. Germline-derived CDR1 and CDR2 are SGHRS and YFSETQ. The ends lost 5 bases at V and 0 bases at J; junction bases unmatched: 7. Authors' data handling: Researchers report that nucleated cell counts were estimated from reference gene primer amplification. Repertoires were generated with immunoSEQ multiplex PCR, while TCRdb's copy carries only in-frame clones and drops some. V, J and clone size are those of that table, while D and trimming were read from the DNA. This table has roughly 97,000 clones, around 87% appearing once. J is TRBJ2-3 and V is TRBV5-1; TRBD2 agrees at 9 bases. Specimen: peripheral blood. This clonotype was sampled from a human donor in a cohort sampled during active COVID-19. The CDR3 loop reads CASSEREASSTDTQYF. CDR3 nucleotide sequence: TGCGCCAGCAGTGAGCGGGAGGCAAGCAGCACAGATACGCAGTATTTT.